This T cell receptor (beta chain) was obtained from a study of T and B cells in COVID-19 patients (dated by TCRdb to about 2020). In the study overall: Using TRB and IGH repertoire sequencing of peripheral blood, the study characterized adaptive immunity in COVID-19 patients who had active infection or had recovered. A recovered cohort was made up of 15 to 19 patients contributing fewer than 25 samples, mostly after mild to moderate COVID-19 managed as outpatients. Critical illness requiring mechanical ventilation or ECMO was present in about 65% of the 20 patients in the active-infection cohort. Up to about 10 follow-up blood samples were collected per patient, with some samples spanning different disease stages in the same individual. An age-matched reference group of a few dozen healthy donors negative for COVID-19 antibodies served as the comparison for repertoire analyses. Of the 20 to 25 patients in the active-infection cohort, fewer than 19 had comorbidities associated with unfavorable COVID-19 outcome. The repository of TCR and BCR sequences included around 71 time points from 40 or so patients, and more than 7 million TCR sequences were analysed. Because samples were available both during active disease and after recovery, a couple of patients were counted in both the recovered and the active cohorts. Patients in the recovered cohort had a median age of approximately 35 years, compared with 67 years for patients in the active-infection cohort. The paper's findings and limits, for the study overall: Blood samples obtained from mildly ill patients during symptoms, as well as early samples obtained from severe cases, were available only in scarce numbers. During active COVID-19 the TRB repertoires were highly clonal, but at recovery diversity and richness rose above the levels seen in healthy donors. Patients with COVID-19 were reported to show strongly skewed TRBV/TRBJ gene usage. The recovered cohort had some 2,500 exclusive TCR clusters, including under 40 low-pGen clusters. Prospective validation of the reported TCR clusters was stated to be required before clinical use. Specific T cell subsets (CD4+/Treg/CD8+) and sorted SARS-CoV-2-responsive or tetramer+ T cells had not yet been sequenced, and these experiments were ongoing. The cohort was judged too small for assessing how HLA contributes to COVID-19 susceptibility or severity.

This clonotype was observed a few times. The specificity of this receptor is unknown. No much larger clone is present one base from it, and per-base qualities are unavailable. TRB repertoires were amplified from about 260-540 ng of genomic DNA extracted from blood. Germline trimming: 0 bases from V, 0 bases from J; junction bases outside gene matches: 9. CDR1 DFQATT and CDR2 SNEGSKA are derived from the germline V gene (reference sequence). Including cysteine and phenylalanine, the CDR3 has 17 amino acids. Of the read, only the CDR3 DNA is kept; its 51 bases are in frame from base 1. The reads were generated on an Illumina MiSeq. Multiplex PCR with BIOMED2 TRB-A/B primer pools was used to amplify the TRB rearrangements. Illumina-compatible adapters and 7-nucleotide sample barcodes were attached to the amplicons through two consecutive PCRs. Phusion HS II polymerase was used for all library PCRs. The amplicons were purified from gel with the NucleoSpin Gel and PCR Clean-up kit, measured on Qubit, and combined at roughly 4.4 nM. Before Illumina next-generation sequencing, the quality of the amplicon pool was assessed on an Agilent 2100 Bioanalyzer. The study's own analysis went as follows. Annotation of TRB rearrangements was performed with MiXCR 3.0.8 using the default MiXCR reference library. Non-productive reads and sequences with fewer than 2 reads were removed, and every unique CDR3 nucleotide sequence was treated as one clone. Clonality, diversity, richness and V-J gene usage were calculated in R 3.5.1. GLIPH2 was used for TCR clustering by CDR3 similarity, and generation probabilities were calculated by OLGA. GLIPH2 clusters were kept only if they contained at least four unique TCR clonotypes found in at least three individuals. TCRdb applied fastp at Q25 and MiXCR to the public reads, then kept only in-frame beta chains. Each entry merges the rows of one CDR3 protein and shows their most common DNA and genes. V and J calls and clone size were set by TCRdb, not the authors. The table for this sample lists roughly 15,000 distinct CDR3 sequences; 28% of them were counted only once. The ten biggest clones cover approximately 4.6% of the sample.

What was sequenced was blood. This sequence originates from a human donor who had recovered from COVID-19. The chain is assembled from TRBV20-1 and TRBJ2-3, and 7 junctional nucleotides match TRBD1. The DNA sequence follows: TGCAGTGCTAGAGATCGTCTTGGACAGGAGAGCACAGATACGCAGTATTTT. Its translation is CSARDRLGQESTDTQYF.